These T cell receptor beta chains were read from a single sample in a study of shared clonotypes between healthy human individuals. Sequencing was performed with immunoSEQ multiplex PCR; in TCRdb, only in-frame clones are kept and a portion is missing. This table has around 2.1 million clones, about 93% appearing once. The sequenced sample was naive CD8+ T cells from PBMCs. The receptors derive from a man between 18 and 29 years old in good health. Some clones in this sample may be carry-over from other donors' samples. Each CDR3 is given with its conserved first and last residue. Each record gives: clone size, V gene, D gene, J gene, CDR3 DNA, CDR3 protein. The D gene is left open where the match is weak. Where a row states a size, it is once, few, many or the class of an expanded clone; other rows omit it.

abundance: .; v_gene: TRBV18; d_gene: .; j_gene: TRBJ2-7; CDR3nt: TGTGCCAGCTCACTCGGGCTTTCCTACGAGCAGTACTTC; CDR3aa: CASSLGLSYEQYF
abundance: once; v_gene: TRBV19; d_gene: .; j_gene: TRBJ1-2; CDR3nt: TGTGCCAGTAGTATAAACGGCTCCCCCCGCGGTGGCTACACCTTC; CDR3aa: CASSINGSPRGGYTF
abundance: .; v_gene: TRBV11-2; d_gene: .; j_gene: TRBJ2-1; CDR3nt: TGTGCCAGCAGCTTAAGCGCACGCACAAATGAGCAGTTCTTC; CDR3aa: CASSLSARTNEQFF
abundance: .; v_gene: TRBV10-3; d_gene: .; j_gene: TRBJ2-5; CDR3nt: TGTGCCATCAGTGAGACTACTACAGGGTTGAAGACCCAGTACTTC; CDR3aa: CAISETTTGLKTQYF
abundance: .; v_gene: TRBV15; d_gene: .; j_gene: TRBJ2-3; CDR3nt: TGTGCCACCAGCAGAGTCCGAGCGTACACAGATACGCAGTATTTT; CDR3aa: CATSRVRAYTDTQYF
abundance: .; v_gene: TRBV9; d_gene: TRBD1; j_gene: TRBJ1-5; CDR3nt: TGTGCCAGCAGCGAGGGACAGGGCGTCAATCAGCCCCAGCATTTT; CDR3aa: CASSEGQGVNQPQHF
abundance: .; v_gene: TRBV27; d_gene: TRBD1; j_gene: TRBJ1-2; CDR3nt: TGTGCCAGCAGTTTAACGGGACAGGCGTTTCATGGCTACACCTTC; CDR3aa: CASSLTGQAFHGYTF
abundance: .; v_gene: TRBV28; d_gene: .; j_gene: TRBJ1-1; CDR3nt: TGTGCCATCCTCCAATTGGACAGTTCGAACACTGAAGCTTTCTTT; CDR3aa: CAILQLDSSNTEAFF
abundance: .; v_gene: TRBV7-9; d_gene: TRBD2; j_gene: TRBJ2-3; CDR3nt: TGTGCCAGCAGCTTAGTAGCGGGAGCTCAAGATACGCAGTATTTT; CDR3aa: CASSLVAGAQDTQYF
abundance: .; v_gene: TRBV7-9; d_gene: .; j_gene: TRBJ1-1; CDR3nt: TGTGCCAGCAGCTTAACCCCGCGGAACACTGAAGCTTTCTTT; CDR3aa: CASSLTPRNTEAFF
abundance: .; v_gene: TRBV6-5; d_gene: .; j_gene: TRBJ2-3; CDR3nt: TGTGCCAGCAGTTACTCGAATCGGAAAACGCAGTATTTT; CDR3aa: CASSYSNRKTQYF
abundance: .; v_gene: TRBV27; d_gene: TRBD2; j_gene: TRBJ2-7; CDR3nt: TGTGCCAGCAGTCCGAGGTTCGGGAGGGCCCACGAGCAGTACTTC; CDR3aa: CASSPRFGRAHEQYF
abundance: .; v_gene: TRBV29-1; d_gene: .; j_gene: TRBJ2-7; CDR3nt: TGCAGCGTCGAACCTACCGGGTCCCTAAAACACGAGCAGTACTTC; CDR3aa: CSVEPTGSLKHEQYF
abundance: .; v_gene: TRBV2; d_gene: .; j_gene: TRBJ2-7; CDR3nt: TGTGCCAGCAGTGAATTCGGACTCGCCCTCTACGAGCAGTACTTC; CDR3aa: CASSEFGLALYEQYF
abundance: .; v_gene: TRBV7-9; d_gene: .; j_gene: TRBJ2-5; CDR3nt: TGTGCCAGCAGCCCCCTAGAGAACTCAGAGACCCAGTACTTC; CDR3aa: CASSPLENSETQYF
abundance: once; v_gene: TRBV11-1; d_gene: .; j_gene: TRBJ2-1; CDR3nt: TGTGCCAGCAGCTCCCCTTTGGAGGGAACCGTCGGCTCCTACAATGAGCAGTTCTTC; CDR3aa: CASSSPLEGTVGSYNEQFF
abundance: .; v_gene: TRBV30; d_gene: .; j_gene: TRBJ2-7; CDR3nt: TGTGCCTGGTCCCATGGTGGGCGGGAACTCTACGAGCAGTACTTC; CDR3aa: CAWSHGGRELYEQYF
abundance: once; v_gene: TRBV5-6; d_gene: .; j_gene: TRBJ2-7; CDR3nt: TGTGCCAGCAGCTTGGTTCGGGGGGCTGCTCTCGAGCAGTACTTC; CDR3aa: CASSLVRGAALEQYF
abundance: .; v_gene: TRBV25-1; d_gene: TRBD2; j_gene: TRBJ2-1; CDR3nt: TGTGCCAGCAGTGATAGCGGGGAGGGTAAGCAGTTCTTC; CDR3aa: CASSDSGEGKQFF
abundance: once; v_gene: TRBV9; d_gene: .; j_gene: TRBJ2-7; CDR3nt: TGTGCCACCTCCCTGGGCGGCTCTCACCTCTACGAGCAGTACTTC; CDR3aa: CATSLGGSHLYEQYF
abundance: .; v_gene: TRBV9; d_gene: .; j_gene: TRBJ2-2; CDR3nt: TGTGCCAGCAGCGCCGATACAGTGGAGCTGTTTTTT; CDR3aa: CASSADTVELFF
abundance: .; v_gene: TRBV27; d_gene: .; j_gene: TRBJ2-3; CDR3nt: TGTGCCAGCAGTAACGTCCTAGGCGGCACAGATACGCAGTATTTT; CDR3aa: CASSNVLGGTDTQYF
abundance: once; v_gene: TRBV2; d_gene: TRBD1; j_gene: TRBJ2-7; CDR3nt: TGTGCCAGCAGTGAAAACAGGGGGAATGAGCAGTACTTC; CDR3aa: CASSENRGNEQYF
abundance: once; v_gene: TRBV19; d_gene: TRBD2; j_gene: TRBJ2-2; CDR3nt: TGTGCCAGTAGTATCGTAGCTAGCGGGAGGGAAAACACCGGGGAGCTGTTTTTT; CDR3aa: CASSIVASGRENTGELFF
abundance: .; v_gene: TRBV28; d_gene: .; j_gene: TRBJ2-2; CDR3nt: TGTGCCAGCAGTTTATGGGGCAGGACCACCGGGGAGCTGTTTTTT; CDR3aa: CASSLWGRTTGELFF
abundance: .; v_gene: TRBV19; d_gene: .; j_gene: TRBJ1-1; CDR3nt: TGTGCCAGTAGTAGCGTAGGGTACACTGAAGCTTTCTTT; CDR3aa: CASSSVGYTEAFF
abundance: .; v_gene: TRBV29-1; d_gene: TRBD1; j_gene: TRBJ2-7; CDR3nt: TGCAGCGTTCCCGGGACAGGGAGCTACGAGCAGTACTTC; CDR3aa: CSVPGTGSYEQYF
abundance: .; v_gene: TRBV7-3; d_gene: .; j_gene: TRBJ2-1; CDR3nt: TGTGCCAGCAGCTTACTCCCTTCCACCCGGGGGTCTGAGCAGTTCTTC; CDR3aa: CASSLLPSTRGSEQFF
abundance: few; v_gene: TRBV29-1; d_gene: TRBD1; j_gene: TRBJ1-2; CDR3nt: TGCAGCGGTCGCGAGACAGGGACTGGCTATGGCTACACCTTC; CDR3aa: CSGRETGTGYGYTF
abundance: .; v_gene: TRBV29-1; d_gene: TRBD2; j_gene: TRBJ2-7; CDR3nt: TGCAGCGTTAGTTCCCCTAGCGGGGTTAACGAGCAGTACTTC; CDR3aa: CSVSSPSGVNEQYF
abundance: .; v_gene: TRBV20-1; d_gene: .; j_gene: TRBJ2-2; CDR3nt: TGCAGTGCAGGCGGCACCGGGGAGCTGTTTTTT; CDR3aa: CSAGGTGELFF
abundance: once; v_gene: TRBV4-3; d_gene: .; j_gene: TRBJ2-7; CDR3nt: TGCGCCAGCAGCCAAGAGTGGACCCTCTACTACGAGCAGTACTTC; CDR3aa: CASSQEWTLYYEQYF
abundance: few; v_gene: TRBV9; d_gene: .; j_gene: TRBJ2-2; CDR3nt: TGTGCCAGCAGCGTAGCAGGGGCCGCCGGGGAGCTGTTTTTT; CDR3aa: CASSVAGAAGELFF
abundance: .; v_gene: TRBV4-3; d_gene: .; j_gene: TRBJ2-2; CDR3nt: TGCGCCAGCAGCCAAAGGCTTCTGGGGGAGCAATTTCCCGGGGAGCTGTTTTTT; CDR3aa: CASSQRLLGEQFPGELFF
abundance: .; v_gene: TRBV7-2; d_gene: .; j_gene: TRBJ1-5; CDR3nt: TGTGCCAGCAGCCAAGCAGGGGTAAGCAATCAGCCCCAGCATTTT; CDR3aa: CASSQAGVSNQPQHF
abundance: .; v_gene: TRBV5-6; d_gene: .; j_gene: TRBJ2-4; CDR3nt: TGTGCCAGCGGGAGAGGGGGGAACATTCAGTACTTC; CDR3aa: CASGRGGNIQYF
abundance: .; v_gene: TRBV6-6; d_gene: .; j_gene: TRBJ2-3; CDR3nt: TGTGCCAGCAGTTACTTTCCTGGGGCCTCGGGAGATACGCAGTATTTT; CDR3aa: CASSYFPGASGDTQYF
abundance: .; v_gene: TRBV29-1; d_gene: TRBD1; j_gene: TRBJ1-2; CDR3nt: TGCAGCGCCCCGGGACAGGATAATAATGGCTACACCTTC; CDR3aa: CSAPGQDNNGYTF
abundance: once; v_gene: TRBV19; d_gene: .; j_gene: TRBJ1-2; CDR3nt: TGTGCCAGTAGTATGATCAAGTTGGGAAACAGCCCAAGCTATGGCTACACCTTC; CDR3aa: CASSMIKLGNSPSYGYTF
abundance: .; v_gene: TRBV15; d_gene: TRBD2; j_gene: TRBJ2-1; CDR3nt: TGTGCCACCAGCGGGCCCGGGACTAGCGGGATCCATGAGCAGTTCTTC; CDR3aa: CATSGPGTSGIHEQFF
abundance: .; v_gene: TRBV14; d_gene: TRBD2; j_gene: TRBJ2-1; CDR3nt: TGTGCCAGCAGCCAGACTAGCGGAGGTGAGCAGTTCTTC; CDR3aa: CASSQTSGGEQFF
abundance: .; v_gene: TRBV28; d_gene: TRBD1; j_gene: TRBJ1-4; CDR3nt: TGTGCCAGCAGCTACAGGGGTAAGGGGCCTGAAAAACTGTTTTTT; CDR3aa: CASSYRGKGPEKLFF
abundance: .; v_gene: TRBV6-6; d_gene: TRBD2; j_gene: TRBJ2-1; CDR3nt: TGTGCCAGCAGTTACTCTAACGCGGGAGTTTACAATGAGCAGTTCTTC; CDR3aa: CASSYSNAGVYNEQFF
abundance: .; v_gene: TRBV6-6; d_gene: .; j_gene: TRBJ1-1; CDR3nt: TGTGCCAGCAGTCTTGCCCCACAGGTTATTGAAGCTTTCTTT; CDR3aa: CASSLAPQVIEAFF
abundance: .; v_gene: TRBV7-2; d_gene: .; j_gene: TRBJ2-1; CDR3nt: TGTGCCAGCAGCTCCTATATCTACAATGAGCAGTTCTTC; CDR3aa: CASSSYIYNEQFF
abundance: once; v_gene: TRBV5-1; d_gene: .; j_gene: TRBJ2-7; CDR3nt: TGCGCCAGCAGCTTGGCCGGGCTCTACGAGCAGTACTTC; CDR3aa: CASSLAGLYEQYF
abundance: .; v_gene: TRBV4-2; d_gene: .; j_gene: TRBJ2-4; CDR3nt: TGTGCCAGCAGCCAGTTACGGGGGAAAAACATTCAGTACTTC; CDR3aa: CASSQLRGKNIQYF
abundance: .; v_gene: TRBV6-6; d_gene: TRBD1; j_gene: TRBJ2-3; CDR3nt: TGTGCCAGCAGTAAGGGGACAGCCTCCACAGATACGCAGTATTTT; CDR3aa: CASSKGTASTDTQYF
abundance: .; v_gene: TRBV7-9; d_gene: TRBD2; j_gene: TRBJ2-2; CDR3nt: TGTGCCAGCAGCTCCCGGACTAGCGGGACCGGGGAGCTGTTTTTT; CDR3aa: CASSSRTSGTGELFF
abundance: .; v_gene: TRBV5-4; d_gene: TRBD1; j_gene: TRBJ2-1; CDR3nt: TGTGCCAGCAGCTCACGGACAGGGGGCGTCAATGAGCAGTTCTTC; CDR3aa: CASSSRTGGVNEQFF
abundance: .; v_gene: TRBV7-9; d_gene: TRBD1; j_gene: TRBJ1-2; CDR3nt: TGTGCCAGCAGCTCATCGGGACAGAACTATGGCTACACCTTC; CDR3aa: CASSSSGQNYGYTF
abundance: .; v_gene: TRBV27; d_gene: .; j_gene: TRBJ1-5; CDR3nt: TGTGCCAGCAGTTCAGGAGATGGCCGCAATCAGCCCCAGCATTTT; CDR3aa: CASSSGDGRNQPQHF
abundance: .; v_gene: TRBV7-9; d_gene: .; j_gene: TRBJ1-3; CDR3nt: TGTGCCAGCAGCTTAGGACAGGCCCACTCTGGAAACACCATATATTTT; CDR3aa: CASSLGQAHSGNTIYF
abundance: .; v_gene: TRBV5-6; d_gene: .; j_gene: TRBJ2-5; CDR3nt: TGTGCCAGCAGCTTGGGTGGGGAAGAGACCCAGTACTTC; CDR3aa: CASSLGGEETQYF
abundance: .; v_gene: TRBV11-2; d_gene: .; j_gene: TRBJ2-5; CDR3nt: TGTGCCAGCAGCTCCATGGGGACCCAGTACTTC; CDR3aa: CASSSMGTQYF
abundance: .; v_gene: TRBV27; d_gene: TRBD2; j_gene: TRBJ2-7; CDR3nt: TGTGCCAGCAGTTTTTCCAAAAGACTAGCGGGAGACGAGCAGTACTTC; CDR3aa: CASSFSKRLAGDEQYF
abundance: .; v_gene: TRBV1; d_gene: .; j_gene: TRBJ2-7; CDR3nt: TGCACCAGCAGCAGACTAGCGGGACCCTACGAGCAGTACTTC; CDR3aa: CTSSRLAGPYEQYF